This is a list of T cell receptor beta chains from one sample in a study of shared clonotypes between healthy human individuals. Using immunoSEQ multiplex PCR, the repertoire was profiled, and TCRdb retains in-frame clones only, with some absent. Seen here are some 740,000 clones, approximately 92% observed once, and the top ten hold about 25%. The material sequenced was naive CD8+ T cells sorted from blood. Receptor source: a man between 25 and 39 years old in good health. Each CDR3 is given with its conserved first and last residue. D genes are given only for firm matches. Size is stated for part of the rows, as once, few or many counts, or as a class when the clone is expanded.

size,V,D,J,DNA,CDR3
.,TRBV27,.,TRBJ2-1,TGTGCCAGCAGTTTATTGGGTGATGAGCAGTTCTTC,CASSLLGDEQFF
once,TRBV29-1,TRBD2,TRBJ2-1,TGCAGCGTTAATGGCGGGACTAGCTACAATGAGCAGTTCTTC,CSVNGGTSYNEQFF
.,TRBV2,TRBD2,TRBJ2-1,TGTGCCAGCAGTCAGGGACTAGCGGGAGGCCCGAACTCCTACAATGAGCAGTTCTTC,CASSQGLAGGPNSYNEQFF
.,TRBV19,TRBD1,TRBJ2-7,TGTGCCAGTAGTATCGCTGCAGGGGGCGAGCAGTACTTC,CASSIAAGGEQYF
.,TRBV27,TRBD1,TRBJ1-2,TGTGCCAGCAGTCCCCTACCGGGACAGGCAGTAGTTTTAGGCACCTTC,CASSPLPGQAVVLGTF
.,TRBV6-5,.,TRBJ1-1,TGTGCCAGCAGTAGCCCGGGTCGTGGAAACACTGAAGCTTTCTTT,CASSSPGRGNTEAFF
once,TRBV4-3,.,TRBJ1-1,TGCGCCAGCAGCCAAGACACGACAGGTGATTACACTGAAGCTTTCTTT,CASSQDTTGDYTEAFF
.,TRBV5-1,.,TRBJ2-1,TGCGCCAGCAGCTCTTATCCCTTAGATGAGCAGTTCTTC,CASSSYPLDEQFF
.,TRBV15,TRBD2,TRBJ2-7,TGTGCCACCAGCAGAGATCCGGGACTAGCGGCCTACGAGCAGTACTTC,CATSRDPGLAAYEQYF
.,TRBV4-1,.,TRBJ1-5,TGCGCCAGCAGCCAGTCGAACAGGGCGAGTGGTCAGCCCCAGCATTTT,CASSQSNRASGQPQHF
.,TRBV4-1,.,TRBJ2-2,TGCGCCAGCAGCCAAGATGGGTTCGGAGGGGAGCTGTTTTTT,CASSQDGFGGELFF
.,TRBV19,.,TRBJ2-7,TGTGCCAGTAGTTCATTAGACAGAGATAGACCCTACGAGCAGTACTTC,CASSSLDRDRPYEQYF
.,TRBV7-8,.,TRBJ2-7,TGTGCCAGCAGCTTAGTCGGGGACTCCTACGAGCAGTACTTC,CASSLVGDSYEQYF
.,TRBV27,TRBD2,TRBJ2-1,TGTGCCAGCAGTACACCTCGGACTAGCGGGAGTGTCAATGAGCAGTTCTTC,CASSTPRTSGSVNEQFF
once,TRBV29-1,TRBD2,TRBJ2-3,TGCAGCGTTGTAGCGGGAGAAGATACGCAGTATTTT,CSVVAGEDTQYF
.,TRBV19,.,TRBJ2-7,TGTGCCAGTAGTATAGATCTCCCCTTTGGGCCTACCGAGCAGTACTTC,CASSIDLPFGPTEQYF
.,TRBV4-1,TRBD2,TRBJ2-7,TGCGCCAGCAGCGGACTAGCATTCCCCTCAGGCTCCTACGAGCAGTACTTC,CASSGLAFPSGSYEQYF
few,TRBV13,TRBD2,TRBJ2-1,TGTGCCAGCAGCAACGGACTAGCGGGAGAGGGGGTCAAGGGTTTCTATGAGCAGTTCTTC,CASSNGLAGEGVKGFYEQFF
.,TRBV27,TRBD2,TRBJ2-2,TGTGCCAGCAGTTTATCTTCGGCTAGCGGGACGATGAGGGGCGGGGAGCTGTTTTTT,CASSLSSASGTMRGGELFF
.,TRBV27,.,TRBJ1-4,TGTGCCAGCAGCTCTCTCCGGGGAGATGAAAAACTGTTTTTT,CASSSLRGDEKLFF
.,TRBV19,.,TRBJ2-2,TGTGCCAGTAGAGGACAGGGAGGGGCCCTGAACACCGGGGAGCTGTTTTTT,CASRGQGGALNTGELFF
once,TRBV27,TRBD1,TRBJ2-7,TGTGCCAGCACCCGAGGGACAGCGTACGAGCAGTACTTC,CASTRGTAYEQYF
.,TRBV11-2,TRBD1,TRBJ2-7,TGTGCCAGCAGCTTAGGGGGGACAGGGATGGGCGAGCAGTACTTC,CASSLGGTGMGEQYF
.,TRBV28,TRBD2,TRBJ2-1,TGTGCAATCCTCGGGACTAGCGGGCCCTACAATGAGCAGTTCTTC,CAILGTSGPYNEQFF
.,TRBV15,.,TRBJ2-5,TGTGCCACCAGCAGAGATCCAGGACAGACACAAGAGACCCAGTACTTC,CATSRDPGQTQETQYF
.,TRBV19,TRBD1,TRBJ1-2,TGTGCCAGTAGCTTCACAGGGGATAGTGGCTACACCTTC,CASSFTGDSGYTF
.,TRBV12-5,.,TRBJ2-3,TGTGCTAGTGCTCAGAACCGGGGCCCGACCCCAGATACGCAGTATTTT,CASAQNRGPTPDTQYF
.,TRBV6-5,.,TRBJ1-5,TGTGCCAGCAGTTACGGGCGCAATCAGCCCCAGCATTTT,CASSYGRNQPQHF
.,TRBV28,.,TRBJ2-7,TGTGCCAGCACTGAATTGGCGGGGAGTTTCCGCTACGAGCAGTACTTC,CASTELAGSFRYEQYF
.,TRBV4-1,TRBD1,TRBJ2-7,TGCGCCAGCAGCCAAGAAGGTTCGGGACAGGGGGCGAGACGCCTCTCCTACGAGCAGTACTTC,CASSQEGSGQGARRLSYEQYF
.,TRBV4-1,.,TRBJ1-4,TGCGCCAGCAGCCAAACACACCGGGACATTAATGAAAAACTGTTTTTT,CASSQTHRDINEKLFF
.,TRBV27,.,TRBJ2-7,TGTGCCAGGGGTAAGGGACCGGCCGAGCAGTACTTC,CARGKGPAEQYF
.,TRBV6-6,.,TRBJ2-2,TGTGCCAGCAGTTACTCCACAGGGTCGAACACCGGGGAGCTGTTTTTT,CASSYSTGSNTGELFF
.,TRBV7-8,.,TRBJ2-7,TGTGCCAGCAGACCTTGGGGAGAGGTCCCTTTCGTCGGCGAGCAGTACTTC,CASRPWGEVPFVGEQYF
.,TRBV9,TRBD1,TRBJ2-7,TGTGCCAGCAGCCCGGGACAGGGCTACGAGCAGTACTTC,CASSPGQGYEQYF
.,TRBV4-3,.,TRBJ2-7,TGCGCCAGCAGCCCTAAGGGACAAGACTACGAGCAGTACTTC,CASSPKGQDYEQYF
.,TRBV30,.,TRBJ1-5,TGTGCCTGGAGCGTCCAGAGCAATCAGCCCCAGCATTTT,CAWSVQSNQPQHF